This T cell receptor (beta chain) is from a study of control samples from healthy donors and cancer patients. The CDR3 covers 12 residues. The germline V gene has CDR1 SGHRS and CDR2 YFSETQ. Trimming took off 2 bases at V and 16 bases at J, with 16 bases between the two ends. The repertoire was sequenced with immunoSEQ multiplex PCR; TCRdb's copy has only in-frame clones and lacks some. The table records around 110,000 clones, about 93% of them present only once. The chain employs TRBV5-1 and TRBJ2-1; possible D gene TRBD1, 5 bases. Sequenced: blood. The origin of this receptor is a young man in good health. Here the CDR3 reads CASSLDGGAGFF. In DNA, the CDR3 is TGCGCCAGCAGCTTAGACGGTGGGGCCGGATTCTTC.